This TCR beta chain was captured in a study of response to subunit inactivated influenza vaccine. One entry per CDR3 protein results from TCRdb running MiXCR on the RT-PCR reads. This table holds 530,000 or so distinct CDR3 sequences, less than 15% found once. This clonotype was seen a handful of times. The antigen remains unidentified. V lost 6 bases and J lost 0, with 12 bases in between. There are 15 residues in the CDR3. The germline V gene encodes CDR1 MNHEY and CDR2 SVGEGT. Study-wide results and limits: Only a handful of new T cells, the authors suggested, are recruited with each seasonal influenza vaccination.

The genes are TRBV6-2 or TRBV6-3 and TRBJ1-3, with D perhaps TRBD1 (5 bases). The material sequenced was PBMCs from blood, taken roughly 12 days after vaccination. The TCR was taken from a man aged 45 to 65 who received an inactivated influenza vaccine. CDR3 in DNA: TGTGCCAGCAGAACGGGACGCCACTCTGGAAACACCATATATTTT. It yields the protein CASRTGRHSGNTIYF.